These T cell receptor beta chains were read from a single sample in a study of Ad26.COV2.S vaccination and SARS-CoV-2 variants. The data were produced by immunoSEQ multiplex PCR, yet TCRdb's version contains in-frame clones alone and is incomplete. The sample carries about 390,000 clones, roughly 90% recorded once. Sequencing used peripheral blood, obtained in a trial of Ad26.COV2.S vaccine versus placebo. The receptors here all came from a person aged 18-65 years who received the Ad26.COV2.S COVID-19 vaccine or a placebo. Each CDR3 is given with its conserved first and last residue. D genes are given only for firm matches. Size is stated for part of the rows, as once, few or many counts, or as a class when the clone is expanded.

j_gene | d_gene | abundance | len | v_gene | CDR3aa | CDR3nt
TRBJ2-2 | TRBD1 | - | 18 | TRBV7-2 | CASSLTSAGTGNTGELFF | TGTGCCAGCAGCTTAACTTCCGCCGGGACAGGGAACACCGGGGAGCTGTTTTTT
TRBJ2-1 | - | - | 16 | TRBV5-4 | CASSPGWGISTNEQFF | TGTGCCAGCAGCCCTGGGTGGGGGATTTCGACCAATGAGCAGTTCTTC
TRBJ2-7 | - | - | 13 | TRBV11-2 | CASSHPAMYEQYF | TGTGCCAGCAGCCATCCCGCGATGTACGAGCAGTACTTC
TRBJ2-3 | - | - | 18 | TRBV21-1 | CASSKHPRGRSGTDTQYF | TGTGCCAGCAGTAAGCACCCCCGGGGTCGGAGTGGCACAGATACGCAGTATTTT
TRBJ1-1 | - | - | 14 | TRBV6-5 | CASPRTGTLTEAFF | TGTGCCAGCCCCCGTACGGGGACCCTCACTGAAGCTTTCTTT
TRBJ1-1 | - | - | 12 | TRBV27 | CASSLNGLEAFF | TGTGCCAGCAGTTTAAACGGTCTTGAAGCTTTCTTT
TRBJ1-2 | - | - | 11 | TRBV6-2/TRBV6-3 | CASSKNDGYTF | TGTGCCAGCAGTAAAAATGATGGCTACACCTTC
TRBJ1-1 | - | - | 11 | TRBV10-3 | CAAGAVTEAFF | TGTGCCGCCGGGGCGGTTACTGAAGCTTTCTTT
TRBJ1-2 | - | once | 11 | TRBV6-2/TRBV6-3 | CASSFAYGYTF | TGTGCCAGCAGTTTTGCCTATGGCTACACCTTC
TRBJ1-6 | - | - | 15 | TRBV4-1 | CASSQESGSNSPLHF | TGCGCCAGCAGCCAAGAGTCGGGCTCAAATTCACCCCTCCACTTT
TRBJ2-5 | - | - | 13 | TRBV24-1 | CATVAPSIETQYF | TGTGCCACCGTGGCCCCCAGCATTGAGACCCAGTACTTC
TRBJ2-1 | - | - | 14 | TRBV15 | CATSRAGLALEQFF | TGTGCCACCAGCAGAGCTGGGTTGGCTCTTGAGCAGTTCTTC
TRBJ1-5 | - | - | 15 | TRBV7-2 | CASSLDSQRNQPQHF | TGTGCCAGCAGCTTAGATTCCCAGCGAAATCAGCCCCAGCATTTT
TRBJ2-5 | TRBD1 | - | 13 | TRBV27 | CASSLWNRGTQYF | TGTGCCAGCAGTTTATGGAACAGGGGGACCCAGTACTTC
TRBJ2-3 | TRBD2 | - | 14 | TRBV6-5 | CASRVAGGTDTQYF | TGTGCCAGCAGGGTAGCGGGGGGCACAGATACGCAGTATTTT
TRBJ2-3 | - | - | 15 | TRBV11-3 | CASSPGGPYTDTQYF | TGTGCCAGCAGCCCCGGGGGGCCTTACACAGATACGCAGTATTTT
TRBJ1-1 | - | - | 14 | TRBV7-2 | CASSEKGGNTEAFF | TGTGCCAGCAGCGAGAAGGGGGGAAACACTGAAGCTTTCTTT
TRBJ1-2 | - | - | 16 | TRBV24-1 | CATSDFDRTGNYGYTF | TGTGCCACCAGTGATTTTGACAGGACCGGAAACTATGGCTACACCTTC
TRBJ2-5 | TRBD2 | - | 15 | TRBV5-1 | CASSRLAGDQETQYF | TGCGCCAGCAGTAGACTAGCGGGGGACCAAGAGACCCAGTACTTC
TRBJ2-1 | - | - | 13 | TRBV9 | CASSPRLFNEQFF | TGTGCCAGCAGCCCCCGTCTTTTTAATGAGCAGTTCTTC
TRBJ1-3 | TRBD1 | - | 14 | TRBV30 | CAWSLGTAGNTIYF | TGTGCCTGGAGTTTAGGGACAGCAGGAAACACCATATATTTT
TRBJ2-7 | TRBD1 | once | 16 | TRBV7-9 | CASSLTGTGRGYEQYF | TGTGCCAGCAGCTTAACGGGGACAGGGAGGGGGTACGAGCAGTACTTC
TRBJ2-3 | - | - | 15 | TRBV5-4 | CASSLASGPTDTQYF | TGTGCCAGCAGCTTGGCCAGCGGACCCACAGATACGCAGTATTTT
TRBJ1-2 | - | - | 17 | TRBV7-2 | CASSLEGGISRPYGYTF | TGTGCCAGCAGCTTAGAGGGGGGGATATCCAGGCCCTATGGCTACACCTTC
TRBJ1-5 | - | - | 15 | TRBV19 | CASSRRDYSNQPQHF | TGTGCCAGTAGTCGCAGGGATTATAGCAATCAGCCCCAGCATTTT
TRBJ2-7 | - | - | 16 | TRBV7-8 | CASSAKTLGGSYEQYF | TGTGCCAGCAGCGCAAAGACCCTGGGGGGCTCCTACGAGCAGTACTTC
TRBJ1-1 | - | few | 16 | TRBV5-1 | CASSLFRTYENTEAFF | TGCGCCAGCAGCTTGTTTCGAACTTACGAGAACACTGAAGCTTTCTTT
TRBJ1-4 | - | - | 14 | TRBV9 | CASSSRGFGEKLFF | TGTGCCAGCAGCTCTAGGGGGTTCGGTGAAAAACTGTTTTTT
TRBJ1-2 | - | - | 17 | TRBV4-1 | CASSPPGLQGLNYGYTF | TGCGCCAGCAGCCCCCCAGGTTTACAGGGATTGAACTATGGCTACACCTTC
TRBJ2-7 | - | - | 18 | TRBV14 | CASSQDDLSARGSYEQYF | TGTGCCAGCAGCCAGGACGACCTATCGGCGCGGGGCTCCTACGAGCAGTACTTC
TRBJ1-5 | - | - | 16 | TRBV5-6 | CASSLDKGGNNQPQHF | TGTGCCAGCAGCTTGGATAAGGGGGGGAATAATCAGCCCCAGCATTTT
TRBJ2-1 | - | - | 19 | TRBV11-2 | CASSSREYSGTNINNEQFF | TGTGCCAGCAGCTCCAGAGAGTATAGCGGAACGAATATTAACAATGAGCAGTTCTTC
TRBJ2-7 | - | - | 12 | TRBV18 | CASSPDSYEQYF | TGTGCCAGCTCTCCAGATAGTTACGAGCAGTACTTC
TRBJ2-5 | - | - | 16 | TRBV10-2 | CASRADSRGFKETQYF | TGCGCCAGCAGGGCAGACAGCCGGGGGTTTAAAGAGACCCAGTACTTC
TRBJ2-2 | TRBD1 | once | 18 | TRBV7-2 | CASSPTVLSGTGTGELFF | TGTGCCAGCAGCCCAACGGTTCTTTCAGGGACAGGGACCGGGGAGCTGTTTTTT
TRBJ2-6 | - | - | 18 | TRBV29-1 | CSVPELPTRESGANVLTF | TGCAGCGTACCCGAACTCCCTACCAGGGAATCTGGGGCCAACGTCCTGACTTTC
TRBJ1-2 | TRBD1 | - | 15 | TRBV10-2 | CASSDPSGTDYGYTF | TGCGCCAGCAGTGACCCGTCGGGGACAGATTATGGCTACACCTTC
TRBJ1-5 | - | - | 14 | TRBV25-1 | CASSGQGSNQPQHF | TGTGCCAGCAGTGGCCAGGGAAGCAATCAGCCCCAGCATTTT
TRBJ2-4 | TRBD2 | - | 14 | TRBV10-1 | CASSDGLAGALQYF | TGCGCCAGCAGTGACGGACTAGCGGGGGCCCTTCAGTACTTC
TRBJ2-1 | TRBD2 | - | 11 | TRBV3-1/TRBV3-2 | CAISSGGEQFF | TGTGCCATCTCCAGCGGGGGTGAGCAGTTCTTC
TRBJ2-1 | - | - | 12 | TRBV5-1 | CASSLEGLEQFF | TGCGCCAGCAGCTTGGAAGGGCTAGAGCAGTTCTTC
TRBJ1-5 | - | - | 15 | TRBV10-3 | CAISPTGLGNQPQHF | TGTGCCATCAGCCCAACGGGACTGGGGAATCAGCCCCAGCATTTT
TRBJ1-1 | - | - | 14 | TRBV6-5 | CASRDRKVNTEAFF | TGTGCCAGCAGAGACCGAAAGGTGAACACTGAAGCTTTCTTT
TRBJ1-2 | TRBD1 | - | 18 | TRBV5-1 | CASSPRRDRVRLPYGYTF | TGCGCCAGCAGCCCCCGCCGGGACAGGGTTCGTTTACCCTATGGCTACACCTTC
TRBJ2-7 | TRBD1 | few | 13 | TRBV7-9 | CASSLTGVGEQYF | TGTGCCAGCAGCCTGACAGGGGTGGGTGAGCAGTACTTC
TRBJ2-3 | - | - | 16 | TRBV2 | CASSERGPEIPDTQYF | TGTGCCAGCAGTGAAAGGGGCCCTGAAATCCCAGATACGCAGTATTTT
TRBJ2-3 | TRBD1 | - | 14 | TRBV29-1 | CSVEGGRGKDTQYF | TGCAGCGTTGAAGGGGGCAGGGGGAAAGATACGCAGTATTTT
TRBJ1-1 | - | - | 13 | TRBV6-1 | CASSEGRMVEAFF | TGTGCCAGCAGTGAGGGACGTATGGTTGAAGCTTTCTTT
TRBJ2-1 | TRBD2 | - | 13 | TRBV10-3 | CATTGGPYNEQFF | TGTGCCACCACGGGGGGGCCTTACAATGAGCAGTTCTTC
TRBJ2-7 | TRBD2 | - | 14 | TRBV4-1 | CASSHSTREYEQYF | TGCGCCAGCAGCCACTCTACGCGGGAGTACGAGCAGTACTTC
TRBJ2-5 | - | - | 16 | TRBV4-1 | CASSPIRGAGSETQYF | TGCGCCAGCAGCCCTATCCGGGGGGCCGGTTCAGAGACCCAGTACTTC
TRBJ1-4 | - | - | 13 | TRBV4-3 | CASSQLGGEKLFF | TGCGCCAGCAGCCAACTGGGGGGGGAAAAACTGTTTTTT
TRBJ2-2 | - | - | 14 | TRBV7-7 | CASSLVGNTGELFF | TGTGCCAGCAGCTTAGTCGGAAACACCGGGGAGCTGTTTTTT
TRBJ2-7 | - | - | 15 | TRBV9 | CASSVAGTSSYEQYF | TGTGCCAGCAGCGTAGCAGGGACAAGCTCCTACGAGCAGTACTTC
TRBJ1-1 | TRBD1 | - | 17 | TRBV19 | CASTNTGTGTGSYVGFF | TGTGCCAGTACCAATACGGGGACCGGGACAGGGTCTTATGTTGGTTTCTTT
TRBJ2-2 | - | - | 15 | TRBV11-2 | CASSQGLFSGGELFF | TGTGCCAGCAGCCAGGGTCTCTTTTCCGGCGGGGAGCTGTTTTTT